Following are 13 T cell receptor beta chains from one sample sequenced in a study of blood T cell repertoires in COVID-19. TCRdb's table, derived via immunoSEQ multiplex PCR, lists solely in-frame clones and lacks some. The data contain more than 90,000 clones, around nine tenths of them seen just once; the ten biggest clones take up roughly 4.5%. The specimen was peripheral blood. These receptors originate from a man aged 40-49 years with acute or convalescent COVID-19.

The J gene is TRBJ2-5, the V gene TRBV29-1; TRBD2 agrees at 11 bases. J lost 1 base, V lost 7 bases, and 5 bases had no gene match. This CDR3 region has 14 residues. Germline loops: CDR1 SQVTM, CDR2 ANQGSEA. In DNA form, the CDR3 reads TGCAGCGCCGACGGACTAGCGGGCCAAGAGACCCAGTACTTC. It specifies CSADGLAGQETQYF.

The chain has TRBV19 and TRBJ2-1; maybe TRBD1 (5 bases). CDR3 length: 13 amino acids. Germline V gene data show CDR1 as LNHDA and CDR2 as SQIVND (reference sequence). Trimming stripped 6 bases from V and 10 bases from J, with 16 bases between. CDR3 protein: CASSLQVRAEQFF. DNA of the CDR3: TGTGCCAGTAGCTTACAGGTCCGGGCGGAGCAGTTCTTC.

This chain joins TRBV6-2 or TRBV6-3 and TRBJ1-5, with 8 positions matching TRBD1. This CDR3 is built from 17 residues. CDR1 MNHEY and CDR2 SVGEGT come from the germline V gene. Trimming removed 6 bases from V and 0 bases from J; junction bases left unmatched: 10. CDR3: CASSPGQGFSSNQPQHF. CDR3 coding DNA: TGTGCCAGCAGCCCAGGACAGGGCTTTAGTAGCAATCAGCCCCAGCATTTT.

The chain couples TRBV6-2 or TRBV6-3 to TRBJ1-2; the match to TRBD1 covers 10 bases. The CDR3 has 16 amino acids. V dropped 7 bases and J dropped 1; count of bases not matched to a gene: 9. Per germline, CDR1 MNHEY and CDR2 SVGEGT. The CDR3 DNA sequence: TGTGCCAGCAACCCAATCCGGGACAGGGGTAACTATGGCTACACCTTC. Amino acid sequence: CASNPIRDRGNYGYTF.

This clone appeared a few times. V and J are TRBV11-2 and TRBJ1-6, with TRBD1 as a possible D gene (6 bases). The germline gives CDR1 SGHAT, CDR2 FQNNGV. The V gene lost 2 bases and the J gene lost 9 bases, with 14 bases spanning the gap. The CDR3 extends over 15 amino acids. Here the CDR3 reads CASSLTGIGISPLHF. In DNA, the CDR3 is TGTGCCAGCAGCTTAACAGGGATAGGGATTTCACCCCTCCACTTT.

This clone appeared a single time. V gene TRBV4-1 combines with J gene TRBJ2-1; 13 bases match TRBD2. Germline lookup yields CDR1 MGHRA and CDR2 YSYEKL. The CDR3 has 19 amino acids. The ends lost 3 bases at V and 6 bases at J; junction bases unmatched: 14. The CDR3, as DNA: TGCGCCAGCAGCCACCTGACAGGGGGCGGACTAGCGGGAGCCAATGAGCAGTTCTTC. Protein product: CASSHLTGGGLAGANEQFF.

The V call is TRBV5-4, the J call TRBJ2-5; 9 positions match TRBD2. The CDR3 has 13 amino acids. The germline gives CDR1 SGHNT, CDR2 YYREEE (reference sequence). Trimming at V came to 3 bases and at J to 5 bases, leaving 2 bases not matched to a gene. In nucleotides, the CDR3 is TGTGCCAGCAGCTCTAGCGGGGCGGAGACCCAGTACTTC. Amino acids: CASSSSGAETQYF. Drawing the rest from reference TRBV5-4 and TRBJ2-5, the complete variable domain is ETGVTQSPTHLIKTRGQQVTLRCSSQSGHNTVSWYQQALGQGPQFIFQYYREEENGRGNFPPRFSGLQFPNYSSELNVNALELDDSALYLCASSSSGAETQYFGPGTRLLVL.

The chain is built from TRBV7-6 and TRBJ2-1; tentatively, D is TRBD2 (6 bases). Germline CDR1 and CDR2: SGHVS and FNYEAQ. Trimming took off 5 bases at V and 4 bases at J, with 15 bases between the two ends. This CDR3 contains 15 residues. DNA for the CDR3: TGTGCCAGCAGCCCTAGCGATGGGGTATACAATGAGCAGTTCTTC. Translation gives CASSPSDGVYNEQFF. Full variable domain (missing parts from reference TRBV7-6 and TRBJ2-1): GAGVSQSPRYKVTKRGQDVALRCDPISGHVSLYWYRQALGQGPEFLTYFNYEAQQDKSGLPNDRFSAERPEGSISTLTIQRTEQRDSAMYRCASSPSDGVYNEQFFGPGTRLTVL.

As concerns this clone: At the DNA level, this CDR3 is encoded by other sequences in the same sample as well. This rearrangement joins TRBV5-1 to TRBJ1-5, with 11 bases fitting TRBD1. The CDR3 sequence is 14 residues long. Per germline, CDR1 SGHRS and CDR2 YFSETQ. Trimming took 4 bases from V and 5 from J; bases not matched to a gene: 2. The CDR3 DNA sequence: TGCGCCAGCAGCAGGGGACAGGGGGATCAGCCCCAGCATTTT. Its protein is CASSRGQGDQPQHF.

The V and J genes are TRBV5-1 and TRBJ2-1, with 9 nucleotides matching TRBD1. The CDR3 covers 15 residues. From germline, CDR1 is SGHRS and CDR2 YFSETQ. The V gene end was trimmed by 5 bases and the J gene end by 4 bases; junction bases not matched to a gene: 7. CDR3 protein: CASSDSGQGYNEQFF. The DNA of the CDR3 is TGCGCCAGCAGTGACTCGGGACAGGGTTACAATGAGCAGTTCTTC.

This clone has just one count. CDR3 in amino acids: CASSYFRNTEAFF. For the CDR3, the DNA is TGTGCCAGCAGTTACTTTCGGAACACTGAAGCTTTCTTT. The gene calls are TRBV6-5 and TRBJ1-1; D uncertain. The CDR3 runs 13 residues. V lost 1 base to trimming and J lost 1 base, with 4 bases between them. CDR1 is MNHEY and CDR2 is SVGAGI in the germline V gene.

The CDR3 bases are TGTGCCAGTAGTCCGACAGGGGGGGGTCAGCCCCAGCATTTT. This codes for CASSPTGGGQPQHF. The chain uses TRBV19 and TRBJ1-5, with 9 bases matching TRBD1. The CDR3 is made up of 14 amino acids. The germline V gene encodes CDR1 LNHDA and CDR2 SQIVND (reference sequence). V shed 5 bases and J 6 bases; nucleotides not matched to a gene: 5.

This sequence joins TRBV18 and TRBJ1-1; tentatively, D is TRBD1 (5 bases). V gave up 3 bases and J gave up 7 bases, with 15 bases separating them. The germline CDR1 and CDR2 sequences are KGHSH and LQKENI. The CDR3 totals 14 residues. CDR3 nucleotide sequence: TGTGCCAGCTCACCCCCCCCAGGGCTGGGTGAAGCTTTCTTT. As protein: CASSPPPGLGEAFF.